The rows below give T cell receptor beta chains drawn from one sample of a study of OX40 agonist ivuxolimab in advanced cancers. Some clones are missing from TCRdb's copy, which holds only in-frame ones; the method was immunoSEQ multiplex PCR. The data contain 40,000 to 45,000 clones, about 88% of them seen just once; the ten biggest clones take up approximately 13%. The sequences come from CD4+ or CD8+ T cells sorted from blood, collected in a trial of the OX40 agonist ivuxolimab. Receptors were obtained from an adult with an advanced solid tumor such as melanoma, head and neck, liver or kidney cancer. Both conserved end residues are part of each CDR3. The D gene is left open where the match is weak. Expanded clones are given a class, and other clones once, few, many or no size at all.

TRBV4-1	TRBJ1-2	.	.	CASSQDGHRPVYGYTF	TGCGCCAGCAGCCAAGATGGTCACCGGCCCGTCTATGGCTACACCTTC
TRBV13	TRBJ2-7	.	.	CASSLAFGGPSYEQYF	TGTGCCAGCAGCTTAGCTTTCGGGGGACCCTCGTACGAGCAGTACTTC
TRBV11-3	TRBJ2-7	.	.	CASSRPGQRVYEQYF	TGTGCCAGCAGCCGTCCAGGGCAGCGAGTCTACGAGCAGTACTTC
TRBV5-1	TRBJ1-1	.	.	CASSLVPGNTEAFF	TGCGCCAGCAGCTTGGTCCCAGGGAACACTGAAGCTTTCTTT
TRBV6-5	TRBJ2-7	TRBD2	.	CASGREASSYEQYF	TGTGCCAGCGGGCGGGAGGCCAGCTCCTACGAGCAGTACTTC
TRBV7-2	TRBJ2-7	.	.	CASSLADPSYEQYF	TGTGCCAGCAGCTTAGCCGACCCCTCCTACGAGCAGTACTTC
TRBV28	TRBJ1-1	.	.	CASSLWRGNTEAFF	TGTGCCAGCAGTTTATGGAGGGGGAACACTGAAGCTTTCTTT
TRBV7-3	TRBJ2-6	TRBD2	once	CASSSTPASGSSGANVLTF	TGTGCCAGCAGCTCAACCCCCGCTAGCGGGAGTTCTGGGGCCAACGTCCTGACTTTC
TRBV2	TRBJ2-1	.	.	CASSEAARSIGNEQFF	TGTGCCAGCAGTGAAGCAGCCCGTTCCATCGGTAATGAGCAGTTCTTC
TRBV28	TRBJ2-1	TRBD2	.	CASSLRRGSEQFF	TGTGCCAGCAGTTTACGGCGGGGGAGTGAGCAGTTCTTC
TRBV14	TRBJ1-5	.	.	CASSQGGQGRRNQPQHF	TGTGCCAGCAGCCAAGGAGGTCAGGGTAGGAGAAATCAGCCCCAGCATTTT
TRBV6-5	TRBJ1-3	.	.	CASSYSGQNSGNTIYF	TGTGCCAGCAGTTATAGCGGGCAGAACTCTGGAAACACCATATATTTT
TRBV7-9	TRBJ1-2	.	few	CASSLGAYGYTF	TGTGCCAGCAGCTTAGGGGCCTATGGCTACACCTTC
TRBV7-9	TRBJ2-3	.	.	CASSLGGADTQYF	TGTGCCAGCAGCTTAGGGGGCGCAGATACGCAGTATTTT
TRBV30	TRBJ2-7	.	once	CAWVAAFEQYF	TGTGCCTGGGTGGCAGCTTTTGAGCAGTACTTC
TRBV5-5	TRBJ2-7	TRBD2	.	CASSRTRGGHEQYF	TGTGCCAGCAGCCGGACCCGCGGGGGACACGAGCAGTACTTC
TRBV11-2	TRBJ2-5	TRBD1	.	CASSLRQGARETQYF	TGTGCCAGCAGCCTCAGACAGGGGGCTCGGGAGACCCAGTACTTC
TRBV6-5	TRBJ1-1	.	.	CASSYSLGTPEAFF	TGTGCCAGCAGTTACTCGTTGGGGACCCCTGAAGCTTTCTTT
TRBV6-1	TRBJ2-6	.	.	CASSAQGSGANVLTF	TGTGCCAGCAGTGCTCAGGGGTCTGGGGCCAACGTCCTGACTTTC
TRBV5-1	TRBJ2-7	.	.	CASSLTRGLGYEQYF	TGCGCCAGCAGCTTGACCCGAGGGCTCGGGTACGAGCAGTACTTC
TRBV7-9	TRBJ1-1	TRBD1	.	CASSPIGRDRGTTKAFF	TGTGCCAGCAGCCCTATTGGTCGGGACAGGGGAACAACGAAAGCTTTCTTT
TRBV30	TRBJ1-1	.	.	CAWSGRGRGTEAFF	TGTGCCTGGAGTGGAAGGGGACGGGGGACTGAAGCTTTCTTT
TRBV10-1	TRBJ1-1	.	.	CALQEGVREAFF	TGCGCCTTGCAGGAAGGTGTTCGTGAAGCTTTCTTT
TRBV15	TRBJ1-6	TRBD1	.	CATSRSSGGDSPLHF	TGTGCCACCAGCAGATCCTCAGGGGGAGATTCACCCCTCCACTTT
TRBV7-2	TRBJ1-5	.	.	CASSPGGVQPQHF	TGTGCCAGCAGCCCAGGAGGGGTACAGCCCCAGCATTTT
TRBV9	TRBJ2-1	TRBD2	.	CASSVGTGTRSHEQFF	TGTGCCAGCAGCGTAGGGACCGGGACTAGGTCCCATGAGCAGTTCTTC
TRBV9	TRBJ2-3	.	.	CASSVSFSTDTQYF	TGTGCCAGCAGCGTATCCTTTAGCACAGATACGCAGTATTTT
TRBV19	TRBJ2-3	TRBD2	.	CASGWTSGRVHTDTQYF	TGTGCCAGTGGATGGACTAGCGGGAGGGTTCACACAGATACGCAGTATTTT
TRBV2	TRBJ2-2	TRBD2	.	CASSDYREGAGELFF	TGTGCCAGCAGTGATTATCGGGAGGGGGCCGGGGAGCTGTTTTTT
TRBV2	TRBJ2-5	TRBD2	.	CASTRGGLAGGLQETQYF	TGTGCCAGCACGAGGGGGGGACTAGCGGGAGGGTTACAAGAGACCCAGTACTTC
TRBV5-1	TRBJ2-3	TRBD2	few	CASSLGLVGGTDTQYF	TGCGCCAGCAGCCTTGGACTAGTCGGAGGCACAGATACGCAGTATTTT
TRBV25-1	TRBJ2-7	TRBD2	.	CASHRLAGEQYF	TGTGCCAGCCACCGACTAGCGGGAGAGCAGTACTTC
TRBV30	TRBJ2-1	TRBD1	.	CAWSVFQGDEQFF	TGTGCCTGGAGTGTATTCCAGGGGGATGAGCAGTTCTTC
TRBV6-6	TRBJ2-7	TRBD1	.	CASSYYRTGDEQYF	TGTGCCAGCAGTTACTACCGGACAGGGGACGAGCAGTACTTC
TRBV4-1	TRBJ2-3	TRBD2	.	CASSPRLAGRTDTQYF	TGCGCCAGCAGCCCGCGACTAGCGGGTCGCACAGATACGCAGTATTTT
TRBV7-2	TRBJ2-2	.	.	CASSLLLSGELFF	TGTGCCAGCAGCCTACTTCTCTCCGGGGAGCTGTTTTTT
TRBV6-6	TRBJ1-4	.	.	CASSNPSGARGEKLFF	TGTGCCAGCAGTAACCCGTCCGGGGCCCGGGGAGAAAAACTGTTTTTT
TRBV7-2	TRBJ2-1	TRBD1	.	CASSQSWDRGPPPEQFF	TGTGCCAGCAGCCAATCTTGGGACAGGGGGCCCCCCCCAGAGCAGTTCTTC
TRBV29-1	TRBJ1-3	TRBD1	.	CSVVTGGHGNTIYF	TGCAGCGTCGTGACAGGGGGCCACGGAAACACCATATATTTT
TRBV2	TRBJ1-3	.	.	CASRSRTGSSGNTIYF	TGTGCCAGCAGGTCGAGAACGGGGTCGTCTGGAAACACCATATATTTT
TRBV7-8	TRBJ1-4	TRBD1	.	CASSLLQGATNEKLFF	TGTGCCAGCAGCCTATTACAGGGGGCAACTAATGAAAAACTGTTTTTT
TRBV11-2	TRBJ2-7	.	.	CASSSRPYEQYF	TGTGCCAGCAGCTCTCGACCCTACGAGCAGTACTTC
TRBV28	TRBJ1-2	TRBD1	.	CASSLPTRENRDRDGYTF	TGTGCCAGCAGTTTACCCACCAGAGAAAACCGGGACAGGGACGGCTACACCTTC
TRBV19	TRBJ1-1	TRBD1	.	CASSLNGQGARTEAFF	TGTGCCAGTAGTCTAAACGGACAGGGGGCGAGGACTGAAGCTTTCTTT
TRBV14	TRBJ2-5	TRBD1	few	CASSRLRDREKETQYF	TGTGCCAGCAGCCGATTACGGGACAGGGAAAAAGAGACCCAGTACTTC
TRBV27	TRBJ2-1	.	.	CASSLGWDWELSDEQFF	TGTGCCAGCAGTTTGGGGTGGGACTGGGAACTTAGCGATGAGCAGTTCTTC
TRBV10-2	TRBJ2-7	TRBD2	once	CASGGGSPWEQYF	TGCGCCAGCGGGGGGGGGTCTCCGTGGGAGCAGTACTTC
TRBV2	TRBJ2-1	TRBD2	once	CASSFMPGLALLEQFF	TGTGCCAGCAGTTTTATGCCGGGACTAGCGCTCTTAGAGCAGTTCTTC
TRBV2	TRBJ1-3	.	.	CASSSNSGNTIYF	TGTGCCAGCAGTTCGAACTCTGGAAACACCATATATTTT
TRBV6-7	TRBJ2-7	TRBD1	.	CASSYSGGEPYEQYF	TGTGCCAGCAGTTATTCAGGGGGTGAACCCTACGAGCAGTACTTC